This TCR beta chain stems from a study of cytomegalovirus exposure and HLA in healthy donors. In germline, CDR1 is KGHSH, CDR2 LQKENI. Trimming took 3 bases from V and 3 from J, leaving 2 bases between them. This CDR3 comprises 11 residues. Notes on this clone: Its antigen remains unknown.

The primer mix had 60 Vbeta and 13 Jbeta primers. Clones were read by immunoSEQ multiplex PCR, and TCRdb kept only the in-frame ones, dropping some. The sample consists of around 100,000 clones, approximately 80% of them appearing once. Points from the study as a whole: Most TCRs appeared rarely, but some public TCRs recurred in many donors. What was likely a sequencing artifact was a cluster of highly shared sequence variants.

This chain connects TRBV18 to TRBJ2-5; D gene unclear. The clonotype originates from a young woman in good health and CMV-seronegative. The sequenced sample consisted of PBMCs. The CDR3 reads CASSPEETQYF. In DNA form, the CDR3 reads TGTGCCAGCTCACCCGAAGAGACCCAGTACTTC.